The 12 T cell receptor beta chains below all came from one sample that was sequenced in a study of graft-versus-host responses after intestinal transplantation. Libraries were prepared by immunoSEQ multiplex PCR; TCRdb keeps only in-frame clonotypes and omits some of them. The data hold a few thousand clones, with 25% to 30% observed a single time. The material was alloreactive CD4+ T cells from a mixed lymphocyte reaction culture, obtained before transplantation. The subset: CFSE-low proliferating T cells sorted from roughly six-day pre-transplant mixed lymphocyte reaction (GvH or HvG direction). The receptors were gathered from a human patient who was an organ donor for intestinal transplantation.

The chain recombines TRBV29-1 with TRBJ2-4; D remains ambiguous. Germline V lookup: CDR1 SQVTM, CDR2 ANQGSEA. Trimming removed 4 bases from V and 0 bases from J, with 4 bases in between. The CDR3 totals 12 residues. DNA of the CDR3: TGCAGCGTTGTTGAAGCCAAAAACATTCAGTACTTC. This translates into CSVVEAKNIQYF. Full variable domain (outside the CDR3, taken from reference TRBV29-1 and TRBJ2-4): SAVISQKPSRDICQRGTSLTIQCQVDSQVTMMFWYRQQPGQSLTLIATANQGSEATYESGFVIDKFPISRPNLTFSTLTVSNMSPEDSSIYLCSVVEAKNIQYFGAGTRLSVL.

Regarding this clone: The sample holds other DNA sequences that translate to the same CDR3. The chain is built from TRBV18 and TRBJ1-2, with 9 bases fitting TRBD1. The CDR3 runs to 13 residues. V gave up 3 bases and J gave up 6 bases; unmatched junction bases: 2. Germline V gene lookup returns CDR1 KGHSH and CDR2 LQKENI. DNA for the CDR3: TGTGCCAGCTCACCCCGGACAGGGGATGGCTACACCTTC. Its translation: CASSPRTGDGYTF.

This clone was counted a few times. The V and J genes are TRBV7-2 and TRBJ1-1, with 10 bases fitting TRBD1. The V gene end was trimmed by 5 bases and the J gene end by 4 bases; junction bases not matched to a gene: 7. Germline loops: CDR1 SGHTA, CDR2 FQGNSA. The CDR3 length is 15 residues. The CDR3 coding sequence is TGTGCCAGCAGCACCCGGACAGGGGGGGTCACTGAAGCTTTCTTT. Encoded protein: CASSTRTGGVTEAFF.

The rearrangement joins TRBV6-5 to TRBJ1-6; D ambiguous. CDR3 length: 16 residues. Trimming left V 0 bases short and J 0 bases short, with 6 bases between. The germline CDR1 and CDR2 sequences are MNHEY and SVGAGI. CDR3 protein: CASSYSTVSYNSPLHF. CDR3 in DNA: TGTGCCAGCAGTTACTCGACCGTCTCCTATAATTCACCCCTCCACTTT.

This clone was counted between two and nine times. The chain has TRBV15 and TRBJ2-2, with D uncertain. Germline V gives CDR1 LNHNV, CDR2 YYDKDF (reference sequence). Trimming took 3 bases from V and 3 from J, leaving 5 bases between them. CDR3 length equals 13 residues. For the CDR3, the DNA is TGTGCCACCAGCAGGACCTACACCGGGGAGCTGTTTTTT. Encoded protein: CATSRTYTGELFF.

In its sample, this clone was seen a few times. The chain couples TRBV5-6 to TRBJ1-2; 8 nucleotides agree with TRBD1. After removal of 4 bases from V and 4 bases from J, the junction contained 0 bases not matched to a gene. CDR3 length: 12 residues. CDR1 and CDR2 from the germline V gene are SGHDT and YYEEEE. The CDR3 DNA is TGTGCCAGCAGCACAGGGGGCTATGGCTACACCTTC. It yields the protein CASSTGGYGYTF.

J is TRBJ1-6 and V is TRBV5-6; 10 bases align to TRBD1. V shed 3 bases and J 10 bases; nucleotides not matched to a gene: 1. CDR3 length: 13 residues. The germline V gene has CDR1 SGHDT and CDR2 YYEEEE. In nucleotides, the CDR3 is TGTGCCAGCAGCTGGGACAGGGGATCACCCCTCCACTTT. It encodes CASSWDRGSPLHF.

This clone was counted only a few times. This sequence joins TRBV29-1 and TRBJ2-1; D possibly corresponds to TRBD2 (6 bases). From germline, CDR1 is SQVTM and CDR2 ANQGSEA. Between the trimmed V and J ends, which lost 3 bases and 2 bases, there was a span of 14 bases. The CDR3 consists of 15 residues. CDR3 nucleotide sequence: TGCAGCGTTGAGCGGGCTAGCGACCCCTACAATGAGCAGTTCTTC. Translation: CSVERASDPYNEQFF.

This clone was found a few times. V is TRBV7-2 and J is TRBJ2-3; 9 nucleotides match TRBD2. Germline CDR1 SGHTA, CDR2 FQGNSA. The CDR3 contains 14 residues. The junction had 3 bases not matched to a gene; V was cut back by 2 bases and J by 6 bases. The CDR3 region is CASSLIAGVDTQYF. The CDR3 nucleotides read TGTGCCAGCAGCTTAATAGCGGGGGTCGATACGCAGTATTTT.

This clone is classed as large (0.1 to 1%). The J gene is TRBJ1-1, the V gene TRBV19; D is unresolved. V was cut by 1 base and J by 0 bases, with 9 bases left in between. The CDR3 contains 15 residues. Per the germline V gene, CDR1 is LNHDA and CDR2 is SQIVND (reference sequence). DNA of the CDR3: TGTGCCAGTAGTATAGTTGGACTAATGAACACTGAAGCTTTCTTT. The encoded protein is CASSIVGLMNTEAFF.

The V gene is TRBV4-1, the J gene TRBJ2-2; D unclear. Trimming cost V 0 bases and J 3 bases, with 8 bases left between them. The CDR3 length is 15 residues. The germline gives CDR1 MGHRA, CDR2 YSYEKL. For the CDR3, the DNA is TGCGCCAGCAGCCAAGAGTGGGTAGACACCGGGGAGCTGTTTTTT. Its protein is CASSQEWVDTGELFF.

The chain is built from TRBV27 and TRBJ1-4, with D maybe TRBD1 (5 bases). Germline V gene lookup returns CDR1 MNHEY and CDR2 SMNVEV (reference sequence). Trimming left V 3 bases short and J 2 bases short, with 7 bases between. The CDR3 loop spans 14 amino acids. CDR3 DNA sequence: TGTGCCAGCAGTTTTCGGGGGACTAATGAAAAACTGTTTTTT. It translates to CASSFRGTNEKLFF. Together with reference TRBV27 and TRBJ1-4, the CDR3 gives the full variable domain: EAQVTQNPRYLITVTGKKLTVTCSQNMNHEYMSWYRQDPGLGLRQIYYSMNVEVTDKGDVPEGYKVSRKEKRNFPLILESPSPNQTSLYFCASSFRGTNEKLFFGSGTQLSVL.